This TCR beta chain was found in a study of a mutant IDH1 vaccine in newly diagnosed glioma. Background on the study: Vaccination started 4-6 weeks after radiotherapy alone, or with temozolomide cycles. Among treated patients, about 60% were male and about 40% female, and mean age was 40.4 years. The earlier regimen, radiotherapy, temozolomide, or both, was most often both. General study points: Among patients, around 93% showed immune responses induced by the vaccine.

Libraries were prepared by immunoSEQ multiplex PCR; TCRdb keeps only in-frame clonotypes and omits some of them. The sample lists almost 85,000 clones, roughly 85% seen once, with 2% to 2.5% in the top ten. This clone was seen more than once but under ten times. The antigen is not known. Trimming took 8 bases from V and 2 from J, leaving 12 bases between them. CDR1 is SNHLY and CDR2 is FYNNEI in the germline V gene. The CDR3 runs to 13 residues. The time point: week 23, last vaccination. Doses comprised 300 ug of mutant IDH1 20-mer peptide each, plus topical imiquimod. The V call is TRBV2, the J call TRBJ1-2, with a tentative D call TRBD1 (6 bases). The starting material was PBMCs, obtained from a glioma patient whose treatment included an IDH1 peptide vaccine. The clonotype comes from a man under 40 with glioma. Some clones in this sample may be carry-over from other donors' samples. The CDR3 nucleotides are TGTGCCAGCCACCGGGACACCAACTATGGCTACACCTTC. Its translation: CASHRDTNYGYTF. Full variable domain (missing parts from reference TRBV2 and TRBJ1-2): EPEVTQTPSHQVTQMGQEVILRCVPISNHLYFYWYRQILGQKVEFLVSFYNNEISEKSEIFDDQFSVERPDGSNFTLKIRSTKLEDSAMYFCASHRDTNYGYTFGSGTRLTVV.